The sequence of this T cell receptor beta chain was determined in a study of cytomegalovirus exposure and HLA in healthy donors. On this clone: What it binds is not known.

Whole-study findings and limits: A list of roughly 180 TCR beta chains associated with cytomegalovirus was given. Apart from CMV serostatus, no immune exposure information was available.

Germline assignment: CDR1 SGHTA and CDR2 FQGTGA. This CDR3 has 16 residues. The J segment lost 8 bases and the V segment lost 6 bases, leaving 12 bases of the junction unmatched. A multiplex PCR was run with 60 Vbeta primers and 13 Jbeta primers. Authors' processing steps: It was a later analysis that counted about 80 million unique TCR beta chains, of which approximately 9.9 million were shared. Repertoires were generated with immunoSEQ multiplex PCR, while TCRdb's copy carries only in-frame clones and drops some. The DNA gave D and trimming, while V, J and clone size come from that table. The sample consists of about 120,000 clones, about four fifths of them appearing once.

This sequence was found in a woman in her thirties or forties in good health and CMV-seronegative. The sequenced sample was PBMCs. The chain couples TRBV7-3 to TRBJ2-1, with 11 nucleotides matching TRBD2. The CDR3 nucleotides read TGTGCCAGCAGTCCAGGACTAGCGGGTGGATACGATGAGCAGTTCTTC. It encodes CASSPGLAGGYDEQFF.